Shown below are 29 T cell receptor beta chains from a single sample sequenced in a study of blood T cell repertoires in COVID-19. Sequenced by immunoSEQ multiplex PCR; TCRdb stores in-frame clones only, minus some. Of some 100,000 clones detected, more than 65% appear once; the ten largest clones hold around a third. Sequencing was done on a sample of peripheral blood. The receptor source for this set is a man aged 65 to 79 with active or convalescent COVID-19.

This chain uses TRBV3-1 (or the pseudogene TRBV3-2) with TRBJ1-6; TRBD1 might be the D (5 bases). The CDR3 runs to 15 residues. With 1 base removed from V and 7 bases from J, the gap between germline ends came to 11 bases. Germline lookup yields CDR1 LGHDT and CDR2 YNNKEL (reference sequence). Written as DNA, the CDR3 is TGTGCCAGCAGCCAAGGTTCAGGGCGAAATTCACCCCTCCACTTT. This sequence encodes CASSQGSGRNSPLHF.

This rearrangement joins TRBV6-5 to TRBJ1-2; 7 positions match TRBD1. Trimming took 6 bases from V and 4 from J; bases not matched to a gene: 11. Germline CDR1 MNHEY, CDR2 SVGAGI. The CDR3 runs to 15 residues. The CDR3 loop is CASRQYTTGVYGYTF. The DNA for the CDR3 is TGTGCCAGCAGGCAATACACTACAGGGGTCTATGGCTACACCTTC.

The chain combines TRBV3-1 (or the pseudogene TRBV3-2) with TRBJ2-3; the D gene is possibly TRBD2 (6 bases). V was clipped by 0 bases and J by 2 bases, with 9 bases between them. The CDR3 covers 15 residues. In germline, CDR1 is LGHDT, CDR2 YNNKEL (reference sequence). CDR3 region: CASSQDGSFTDTQYF. The CDR3 coding sequence is TGTGCCAGCAGCCAAGACGGGAGTTTCACAGATACGCAGTATTTT.

This CDR3 is CSVGGGGGYGYTF. Written as DNA, the CDR3 is TGCAGCGTTGGAGGTGGGGGAGGCTATGGCTACACCTTC. The chain has TRBV29-1 and TRBJ1-2; D may be TRBD1 (5 bases). There are 13 residues in the CDR3. The V end lost 4 bases, the J end lost 4 bases, and 13 bases lay between the germline ends. CDR1 and CDR2 from the germline V gene are SQVTM and ANQGSEA.

The rearrangement uses TRBV11-2 and TRBJ2-7; 8 nucleotides match TRBD2. The CDR3 length is 15 residues. In germline, CDR1 is SGHAT, CDR2 FQNNGV. The V and J ends lost 5 bases and 3 bases, in that order; junction bases with no gene match: 9. CDR3 sequence reads: CASSPLARGVYEQYF. The CDR3 DNA reads as TGTGCCAGCAGCCCCTTGGCGCGGGGGGTCTACGAGCAGTACTTC. Full variable domain (missing parts from reference TRBV11-2 and TRBJ2-7): EAGVAQSPRYKIIEKRQSVAFWCNPISGHATLYWYQQILGQGPKLLIQFQNNGVVDDSQLPKDRFSAERLKGVDSTLKIQPAKLEDSAVYLCASSPLARGVYEQYFGPGTRLTVT.

The rearrangement joins TRBV12-3 or TRBV12-4 to TRBJ1-3; D gene unclear. The V and J ends lost 5 bases and 4 bases respectively, with 9 bases between them. The CDR3 consists of 13 residues. The CDR3 region has the DNA TGTGCCAGCAGTCCCTCCCCCGGAAACACCATATATTTT. This codes for CASSPSPGNTIYF.

This clone was seen repeatedly, ten times or more. V usage is TRBV4-2 and J usage is TRBJ1-5; D might be TRBD1 (6 bases). CDR3 length: 15 residues. Trimming took off 1 base at V and 6 bases at J, with 13 bases between the two ends. Germline CDR1 reads LGHNA; CDR2 reads YNFKEQ. The CDR3 DNA reads as TGTGCCAGCAGCCAAGGAGGGGGAACAGGTCAGCCCCAGCATTTT. It encodes CASSQGGGTGQPQHF.

Here the CDR3 reads CASSLYNRAEAFF. In DNA, the CDR3 is TGCGCCAGCAGTCTGTATAACAGAGCTGAAGCTTTCTTT. The gene calls are TRBV23-1 and TRBJ1-1, with unresolved D. TRBV23-1 is flagged as an ORF with uncertain function. Deletions cut 4 bases from V and 6 bases from J, with 12 bases between. The CDR3 length is 13 residues.

The chain couples TRBV5-1 to TRBJ2-3, with TRBD2 matching over 9 bases. Trimming removed 3 bases from V and 0 bases from J; junction bases left unmatched: 2. Germline V lookup: CDR1 SGHRS, CDR2 YFSETQ. The length of the CDR3 is 15 residues. CDR3 region: CASSSTSGSTDTQYF. For the CDR3, the DNA is TGCGCCAGCAGCTCGACTAGCGGTAGCACAGATACGCAGTATTTT.

This rearrangement joins TRBV24-1 to TRBJ2-5; maybe TRBD2 (9 bases). Germline values: CDR1 KGHDR, CDR2 SFDVKD. V was cut by 2 bases and J by 5 bases, with 17 bases left in between. The CDR3 runs 16 residues. CDR3 region: CATSDSGQAGGETQYF. The CDR3 DNA is TGTGCCACCAGTGATTCGGGACAGGCGGGGGGGGAGACCCAGTACTTC.

A single count supports this clone. The rearrangement links TRBV5-6 to TRBJ1-5; TRBD1 matches 7 bases. Germline V CDR1 and CDR2: SGHDT, YYEEEE. CDR3 length: 15 amino acids. The J segment lost 4 bases and the V segment lost 2 bases, leaving 6 bases of the junction unmatched. The DNA of the CDR3 is TGTGCCAGCAGCTTTACAGGGGATGGGAATCAGCCCCAGCATTTT. Protein product: CASSFTGDGNQPQHF.

The V call is TRBV4-1, the J call TRBJ1-2; D is ambiguous. Trimming pared 1 base from V and 4 bases from J, leaving 10 bases between. There are 14 residues in the CDR3. The germline CDR1 and CDR2 sequences are MGHRA and YSYEKL. CDR3 in amino acids: CASSQGTDVYGYTF. DNA of the CDR3: TGCGCCAGCAGCCAAGGCACTGATGTCTATGGCTACACCTTC.

V is TRBV29-1 and J is TRBJ1-1; unclear D gene. This CDR3 region has 13 residues. The germline V gene encodes CDR1 SQVTM and CDR2 ANQGSEA. The V end was cut by 1 base, the J end by 1 base, with 7 bases between. CDR3 nucleotide sequence: TGCAGCGTTGAAGTTGGAGGGAACACTGAAGCTTTCTTT. Translated: CSVEVGGNTEAFF. The whole variable domain, remainder taken from reference TRBV29-1 and TRBJ1-1, is SAVISQKPSRDICQRGTSLTIQCQVDSQVTMMFWYRQQPGQSLTLIATANQGSEATYESGFVIDKFPISRPNLTFSTLTVSNMSPEDSSIYLCSVEVGGNTEAFFGQGTRLTVV.

The chain uses TRBV5-5 and TRBJ1-1, with 8 positions matching TRBD1. Germline V gene sequence: CDR1 SGHKS, CDR2 YYEKEE (reference sequence). J gave up 1 base and V 0 bases, and 11 bases lay outside the gene matches. The CDR3 spans 18 residues. CDR3 coding DNA: TGTGCCAGCAGCTTGGTGGGTGACCCACAGGGGGGGAACACTGAAGCTTTCTTT. Amino acids: CASSLVGDPQGGNTEAFF.

The V gene is TRBV19, the J gene TRBJ2-2; 8 bases agree with TRBD1. After removal of 6 bases from V and 5 bases from J, the junction contained 5 bases not matched to a gene. CDR1 and CDR2 (germline): LNHDA, SQIVND (reference sequence). The CDR3 is made up of 14 amino acids. The CDR3 loop reads CASSTGGGTGELFF. The CDR3 DNA sequence: TGTGCCAGTAGCACAGGGGGAGGAACCGGGGAGCTGTTTTTT. Full variable domain (remainder filled in from reference TRBV19 and TRBJ2-2): DGGITQSPKYLFRKEGQNVTLSCEQNLNHDAMYWYRQDPGQGLRLIYYSQIVNDFQKGDIAEGYSVSREKKESFPLTVTSAQKNPTAFYLCASSTGGGTGELFFGEGSRLTVL.

CDR3 region: CASSEGQGFTEAFF. As DNA, the CDR3 is TGTGCCAGCAGTGAGGGTCAGGGGTTCACTGAAGCTTTCTTT. V and J are TRBV6-1 and TRBJ1-1; possible D gene TRBD1, 6 bases. Trimming stripped 3 bases from V and 4 bases from J, with 12 bases between. The CDR3 sequence is 14 residues long. CDR1 is MNHNS and CDR2 is SASEGT in the germline V gene.

This chain links TRBV5-5 with TRBJ1-6; D unclear. This CDR3 is 13 amino acids long. V lost 3 bases and J lost 7, with 8 bases in between. Germline CDR1 and CDR2: SGHKS and YYEKEE (reference sequence). CDR3 sequence: CASSSGRNSPLHF. Written as DNA, the CDR3 is TGTGCCAGCAGCTCCGGGAGGAATTCACCCCTCCACTTT.

The chain uses TRBV15 and TRBJ2-6; 8 bases are shared with TRBD1. The germline V gene encodes CDR1 LNHNV and CDR2 YYDKDF (reference sequence). The CDR3 covers 17 residues. J was trimmed by 0 bases and V by 3 bases; bases with no gene match: 4. This CDR3 reads CATSRRQGRSGANVLTF. The CDR3 region has the DNA TGTGCCACCAGCAGGAGACAGGGGCGCTCTGGGGCCAACGTCCTGACTTTC.

The chain employs TRBV27 and TRBJ1-6; D is uncertain. The CDR3 contains 15 residues. The germline V gene encodes CDR1 MNHEY and CDR2 SMNVEV (reference sequence). V was cut by 4 bases and J by 0 bases, with 7 bases left in between. The CDR3 region is CASSSGVSYNSPLHF. The CDR3 DNA sequence: TGTGCCAGCAGTTCTGGAGTCTCCTATAATTCACCCCTCCACTTT.

V is TRBV6-5 and J is TRBJ2-7; 9 nucleotides agree with TRBD1. The CDR3 extends over 16 amino acids. V gave up 2 bases and J gave up 6 bases; unmatched junction bases: 11. Germline CDR1 MNHEY, CDR2 SVGAGI. For the CDR3, the DNA is TGTGCCAGCAGTTACGCCCCCGGGACAGGGTCCGTCGAGCAGTACTTC. Its protein is CASSYAPGTGSVEQYF.

This clone has a single count. Here the CDR3 reads CASVAGRTEQRGYTF. The CDR3 DNA reads TGTGCCAGTGTGGCAGGGCGAACGGAACAACGGGGCTACACCTTC. The V gene is TRBV13, the J gene TRBJ1-2; TRBD1 is a possible D gene (5 bases). The germline gives CDR1 PRHDT, CDR2 FYEKMQ (reference sequence). The ends were cut back, 9 bases at V and 8 bases at J, with 25 bases in the middle. The CDR3 has 15 amino acids.

Remarks on this clone: The junction departs from the called germline gene at one end, perhaps through a read error. V gene TRBV5-5 combines with J gene TRBJ2-3; no reliable D call. This CDR3 has 12 residues. CDR1 and CDR2 from the germline V gene are SGHKS and YYEKEE (reference sequence). The CDR3 DNA sequence: TGCGCCAGCAGCTTAAACCGGGATACGCAGTATTTT. Its protein product is CASSLNRDTQYF.

The chain combines TRBV5-4 with TRBJ2-2; 8 nucleotides line up with TRBD2. Germline lookup yields CDR1 SGHNT and CDR2 YYREEE (reference sequence). Trimming at V came to 4 bases and at J to 6 bases, leaving 11 bases not matched to a gene. The CDR3 length is 16 residues. The CDR3 nucleotides read TGTGCCAGCAGCCCTACTAGCGGCGGGTTCTCCGGGGAGCTGTTTTTT. The encoded protein is CASSPTSGGFSGELFF.

This chain links TRBV3-1 (or the pseudogene TRBV3-2) with TRBJ2-5; 10 nucleotides agree with TRBD1. V lost 4 bases, J lost 3 bases, and 2 bases stayed unmatched. CDR1 is LGHDT and CDR2 is YNNKEL in the germline V gene (reference sequence). The CDR3 runs to 14 residues. In DNA form, the CDR3 reads TGTGCCAGCAGCCGGGACAGGGGAAAAGAGACCCAGTACTTC. Amino acids: CASSRDRGKETQYF.

The V gene is TRBV13, the J gene TRBJ2-5, with 9 bases identical to TRBD2. J was trimmed by 4 bases and V by 3 bases; bases with no gene match: 6. The CDR3 extends over 15 amino acids. CDR1 is PRHDT and CDR2 is FYEKMQ in the germline V gene (reference sequence). The DNA of the CDR3 is TGTGCCAGCAGCTTCGAGCGGGGGGAAGGAGAGACCCAGTACTTC. Protein sequence: CASSFERGEGETQYF.

The V call is TRBV18, the J call TRBJ2-1; D perhaps matches TRBD2 (6 bases). The CDR3 covers 18 residues. Germline lookup yields CDR1 KGHSH and CDR2 LQKENI. The V and J ends lost 1 base and 4 bases respectively, with 20 bases between them. Here the CDR3 reads CASSPRSVGGTLYNEQFF. CDR3 nucleotides: TGTGCCAGCTCACCACGGTCTGTCGGCGGGACTCTTTACAATGAGCAGTTCTTC.

The V gene is TRBV3-1 (or the pseudogene TRBV3-2), the J gene TRBJ2-1; 13 bases map to TRBD2. Germline V gene sequence: CDR1 LGHDT, CDR2 YNNKEL (reference sequence). The V segment lost 4 bases and the J segment 3 bases; nucleotides outside the gene matches: 3. CDR3 length: 16 amino acids. The chain's CDR3 is CASSPRTSGSYNEQFF. CDR3 sequence (DNA): TGTGCCAGCAGCCCTAGGACTAGCGGGAGCTACAATGAGCAGTTCTTC.

This sequence joins TRBV27 and TRBJ2-2; 8 positions agree with TRBD1. The V segment lost 1 base and the J segment 5 bases; nucleotides outside the gene matches: 6. This CDR3 has 16 residues. CDR1 and CDR2 from the germline V gene are MNHEY and SMNVEV (reference sequence). The DNA for the CDR3 is TGTGCCAGCAGTTTATGGTGGCAGGGGGCGACCGGGGAGCTGTTTTTT. Its translation: CASSLWWQGATGELFF.

The V and J genes are TRBV24-1 and TRBJ2-5, with TRBD1 identical over 9 bases. The CDR3 contains 15 residues. Germline CDR1 is KGHDR and CDR2 is SFDVKD. The J segment lost 5 bases and the V segment lost 5 bases, leaving 8 bases of the junction unmatched. DNA for the CDR3: TGTGCCACCAGTGTAGGGACAGGGTATCGGGAGACCCAGTACTTC. The encoded protein is CATSVGTGYRETQYF.